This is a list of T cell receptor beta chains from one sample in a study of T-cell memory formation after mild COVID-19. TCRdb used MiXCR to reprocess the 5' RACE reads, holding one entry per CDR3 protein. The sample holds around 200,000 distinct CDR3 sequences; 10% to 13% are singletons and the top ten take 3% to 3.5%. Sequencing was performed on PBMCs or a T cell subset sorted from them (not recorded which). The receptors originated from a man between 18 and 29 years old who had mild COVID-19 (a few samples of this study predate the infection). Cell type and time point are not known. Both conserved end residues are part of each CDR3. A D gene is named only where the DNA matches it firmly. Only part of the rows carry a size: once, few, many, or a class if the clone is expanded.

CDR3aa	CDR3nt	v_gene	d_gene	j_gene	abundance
CASSFLRGGTGDLVNTEAFF	TGTGCCAGCAGTTTTCTTAGGGGCGGGACAGGGGATCTCGTGAACACTGAAGCTTTCTTT	TRBV12-3/TRBV12-4	TRBD1	TRBJ1-1	medium-sized
CASSYGGIPEDTQYF	TGTGCCAGCAGTTATGGGGGAATCCCTGAAGATACGCAGTATTTT	TRBV6-2/TRBV6-3	NA	TRBJ2-3	NA
CASSEGIGTVDGTGELFF	TGTGCCAGCAGCGAGGGTATCGGGACAGTGGACGGCACCGGGGAGCTGTTTTTT	TRBV9	TRBD1	TRBJ2-2	few
CASEQGGNPVAFF	TGTGCCAGCGAACAGGGGGGAAATCCGGTCGCTTTCTTT	TRBV7-2	TRBD1	TRBJ1-1	many
CASSLGGRVYGYTF	TGTGCCAGCAGTTTAGGGGGGCGAGTCTATGGCTACACCTTC	TRBV12-3/TRBV12-4	NA	TRBJ1-2	many
CASSSLRTGLARNEQFF	TGTGCCAGCAGCTCCCTTCGAACAGGACTAGCACGCAATGAGCAGTTCTTC	TRBV7-8	TRBD2	TRBJ2-1	few
CASSQDSRGRFNEQFF	TGCGCCAGCAGCCAAGATAGCCGGGGGCGGTTCAATGAGCAGTTCTTC	TRBV4-3	NA	TRBJ2-1	few
CASLPQATLASSYEQYF	TGTGCCAGCCTCCCCCAGGCGACCCTTGCTAGCTCCTACGAGCAGTACTTC	TRBV6-5	NA	TRBJ2-7	NA
CASSVLGAGGAPDTQYF	TGTGCCAGCAGCGTATTGGGGGCCGGCGGGGCTCCCGATACGCAGTATTTT	TRBV9	NA	TRBJ2-3	NA
CASSDSTIYEQYF	TGCGCCAGCAGCGATTCGACGATTTACGAGCAGTACTTC	TRBV5-1	NA	TRBJ2-7	few
CSRTGVYNEQFF	TGCAGTCGGACAGGGGTATACAATGAGCAGTTCTTC	TRBV20-1	TRBD1	TRBJ2-1	few
CASSLVGGANTDTQYF	TGTGCCAGCAGCTTAGTGGGGGGGGCCAATACAGATACGCAGTATTTT	TRBV7-2	NA	TRBJ2-3	few
CASSLSPRPQHF	TGTGCCAGCAGTCTCTCCCCAAGGCCCCAGCATTTT	TRBV12-3/TRBV12-4	NA	TRBJ1-5	NA
CASSLGGGPNTEAFF	TGCGCCAGCAGCTTGGGTGGCGGACCGAACACTGAAGCTTTCTTT	TRBV5-1	NA	TRBJ1-1	few
CASKWRAGVYEQYF	TGTGCCAGTAAGTGGAGGGCAGGAGTGTACGAGCAGTACTTC	TRBV19	NA	TRBJ2-7	few
CSARGGTGASYEQYF	TGCAGTGCTAGAGGGGGGACAGGGGCGTCCTACGAGCAGTACTTC	TRBV20-1	TRBD1	TRBJ2-7	NA